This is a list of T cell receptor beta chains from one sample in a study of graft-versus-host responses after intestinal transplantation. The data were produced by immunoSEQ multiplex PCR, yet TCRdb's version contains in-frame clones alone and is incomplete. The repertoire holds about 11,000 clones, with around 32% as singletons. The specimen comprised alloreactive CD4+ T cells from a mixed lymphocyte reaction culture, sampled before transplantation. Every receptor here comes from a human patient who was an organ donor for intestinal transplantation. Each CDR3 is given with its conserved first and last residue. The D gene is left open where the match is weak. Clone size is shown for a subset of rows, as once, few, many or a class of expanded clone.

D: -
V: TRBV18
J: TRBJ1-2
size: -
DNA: TGTGCCAGCTCACCGGCCGTGACAGGCAACACCTATGGCTACACCTTC
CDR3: CASSPAVTGNTYGYTF

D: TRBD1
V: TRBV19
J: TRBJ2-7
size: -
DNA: TGTGCCAGTAGCCTCCGGGACAGCTACGAGCAGTACTTC
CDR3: CASSLRDSYEQYF

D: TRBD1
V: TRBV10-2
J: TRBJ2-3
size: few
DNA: TGCGCCAGCAGGACAGGGAGCACAGATACGCAGTATTTT
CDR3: CASRTGSTDTQYF

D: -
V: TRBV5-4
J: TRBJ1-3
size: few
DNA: TGTGCCAGCAGCTTGAAGGGAGCTGGAAACACCATATATTTT
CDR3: CASSLKGAGNTIYF

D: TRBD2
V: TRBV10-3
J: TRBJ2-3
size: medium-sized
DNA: TGTGCCATCAGTGAGGGAGCGGGGGGCCGGCATACGCAGTATTTT
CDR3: CAISEGAGGRHTQYF

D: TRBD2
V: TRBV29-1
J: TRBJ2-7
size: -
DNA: TGCAGCGTCGCGGGACTAGCGGGGGACGAGCAGTACTTC
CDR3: CSVAGLAGDEQYF

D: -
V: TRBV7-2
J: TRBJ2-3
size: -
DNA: TGTGCCAGCAGCTTAGTTGGAGTTGATACGCAGTATTTT
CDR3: CASSLVGVDTQYF

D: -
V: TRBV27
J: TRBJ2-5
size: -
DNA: TGTGCCAGCAGTTTACGGGGTGAGACCCAGTACTTC
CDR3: CASSLRGETQYF

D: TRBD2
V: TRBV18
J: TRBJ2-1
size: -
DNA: TGTGCCAGCTCACCACTAGCGGGGGACAATGAGCAGTTCTTC
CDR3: CASSPLAGDNEQFF

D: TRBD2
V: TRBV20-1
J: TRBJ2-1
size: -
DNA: TGCAGTGTCTATAGCGGGGGAGCGCAGTTCTTC
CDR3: CSVYSGGAQFF

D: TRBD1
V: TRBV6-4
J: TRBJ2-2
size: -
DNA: TGTGCCTCGCGGCGAGGGGGCAGCACCGGGGAGCTGTTTTTT
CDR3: CASRRGGSTGELFF

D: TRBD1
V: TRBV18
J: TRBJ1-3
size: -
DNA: TGTGCCAGCTCACCCCCGGGACAGGGCACTGGAAACACCATATATTTT
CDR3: CASSPPGQGTGNTIYF

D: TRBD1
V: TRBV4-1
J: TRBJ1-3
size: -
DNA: TGCGCCAGCAGCCAAGACTACAGGGGCTACACCATATATTTT
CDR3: CASSQDYRGYTIYF

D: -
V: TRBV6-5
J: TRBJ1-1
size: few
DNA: TGTGCCAGCAGTTACTCCAGCGCTGAAGCTTTCTTT
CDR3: CASSYSSAEAFF

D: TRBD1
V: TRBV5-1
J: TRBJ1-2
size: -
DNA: TGCGCCAGCAGCTTGGGCTGGGACAGGGTCTATGGCTACACCTTC
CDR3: CASSLGWDRVYGYTF

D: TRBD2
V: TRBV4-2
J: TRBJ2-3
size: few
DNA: TGTGCCAGCAGCCAAGGTCCACGGGGGGGCCGGGGAACAGATACGCAGTATTTT
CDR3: CASSQGPRGGRGTDTQYF

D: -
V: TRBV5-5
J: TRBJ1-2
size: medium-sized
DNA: TGTGCCAGCAGCTTGGTGACACGGAACTATGGCTACACCTTC
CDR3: CASSLVTRNYGYTF

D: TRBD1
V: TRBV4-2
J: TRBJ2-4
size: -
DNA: TGTGCCAGCAGCTATCCCGGGACAGGGATAGGCAAAAACATTCAGTACTTC
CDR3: CASSYPGTGIGKNIQYF

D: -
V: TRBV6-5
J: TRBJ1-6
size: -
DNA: TGTGCCAGCAGCCACACTCCTAGGACAGTCTGGCCCCTCCACTTT
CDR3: CASSHTPRTVWPLHF

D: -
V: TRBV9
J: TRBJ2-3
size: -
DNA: TGTGCCAGCAGCGTCACAGGGAGAGATACGCAGTATTTT
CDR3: CASSVTGRDTQYF

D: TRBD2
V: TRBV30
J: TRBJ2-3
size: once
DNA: TGTGCCTGGAGTGGCGGGGGGTCAGCAGATACGCAGTATTTT
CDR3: CAWSGGGSADTQYF

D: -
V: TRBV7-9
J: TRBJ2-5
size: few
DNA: TGTGCCAGCAGTCCCTTTCGGGGTTCGGAGACCCAGTACTTC
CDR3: CASSPFRGSETQYF

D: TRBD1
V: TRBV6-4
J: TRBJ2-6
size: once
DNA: TGTGCCAGCAGTGACAAGGCTCAGGGGGTAGGGTACTCTGGGGCCAACGTCCTGACTTTC
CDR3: CASSDKAQGVGYSGANVLTF

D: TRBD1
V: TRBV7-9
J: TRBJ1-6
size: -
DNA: TGTGCCAGCAGCCGCGGACAGGACGCTTCACCCCTCCACTTT
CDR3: CASSRGQDASPLHF

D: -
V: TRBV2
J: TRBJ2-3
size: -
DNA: TGTGCCAGCAGTACAGGGCCAGATACGCAGTATTTT
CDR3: CASSTGPDTQYF

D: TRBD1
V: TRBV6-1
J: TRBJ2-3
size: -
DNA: TGTGCCAGCAGTGAAGGGACAGGGCGCACAGATACGCAGTATTTT
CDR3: CASSEGTGRTDTQYF

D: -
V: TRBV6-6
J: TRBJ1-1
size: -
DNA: TGTGCCAGCAGTTACGGGGGCGGGAACACTGAAGCTTTCTTT
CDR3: CASSYGGGNTEAFF

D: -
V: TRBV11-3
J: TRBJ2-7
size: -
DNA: TGTGCCAGCAGCTTAGGGCGGGCTAACGAGCAGTACTTC
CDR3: CASSLGRANEQYF